The 3 T cell receptor beta chains listed next were all sequenced from one sample in a study of regulatory dendritic cells for organ transplantation. TCRdb's table, derived via immunoSEQ multiplex PCR, lists solely in-frame clones and lacks some. The sample includes 25,000 to 35,000 clones, 80% to 85% of them seen just once. The sequenced sample consisted of naive CD4+ T cells from blood. Subset specified: CD45RA+ naive T cells. The receptors shown here come from a human donor in good health.

The chain links TRBV6-6 to TRBJ1-5, with TRBD1 identical over 8 bases. V lost 6 bases, J lost 3 bases, and 10 bases stayed unmatched. The CDR3 contains 16 residues. Germline values: CDR1 MNHNY, CDR2 SVGAGI (reference sequence). The CDR3 protein is CASRKGQGRVNQPQHF. CDR3 DNA sequence: TGTGCCAGCAGGAAAGGACAGGGTAGGGTCAATCAGCCCCAGCATTTT.

The J gene is TRBJ2-1, the V gene TRBV11-2, with D perhaps TRBD2 (5 bases). The CDR3 extends over 13 amino acids. The germline V gene has CDR1 SGHAT and CDR2 FQNNGV. V was clipped by 3 bases and J by 8 bases, with 11 bases between them. The CDR3 is CASSLREVDEQFF. The CDR3 DNA reads TGTGCCAGCAGCTTGAGGGAAGTGGATGAGCAGTTCTTC.

The V and J genes are TRBV5-1 and TRBJ2-3; TRBD2 agrees at 7 bases. Germline V gene data show CDR1 as SGHRS and CDR2 as YFSETQ. There are 15 residues in the CDR3. After removal of 0 bases from V and 1 base from J, the junction contained 2 bases not matched to a gene. CDR3 sequence: CASSLGGGGTDTQYF. In DNA, the CDR3 is TGCGCCAGCAGCTTGGGCGGGGGAGGCACAGATACGCAGTATTTT. The full variable domain, completed using reference TRBV5-1 and TRBJ2-3, is KAGVTQTPRYLIKTRGQQVTLSCSPISGHRSVSWYQQTPGQGLQFLFEYFSETQRNKGNFPGRFSGRQFSNSRSEMNVSTLELGDSALYLCASSLGGGGTDTQYFGPGTRLTVL.